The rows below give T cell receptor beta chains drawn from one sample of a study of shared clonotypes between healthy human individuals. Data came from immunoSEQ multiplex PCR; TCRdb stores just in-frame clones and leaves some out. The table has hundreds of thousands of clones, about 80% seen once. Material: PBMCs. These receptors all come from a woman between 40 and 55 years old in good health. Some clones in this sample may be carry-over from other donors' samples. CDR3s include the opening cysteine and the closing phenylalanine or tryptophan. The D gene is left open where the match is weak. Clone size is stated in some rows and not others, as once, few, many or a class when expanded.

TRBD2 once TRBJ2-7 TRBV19 CASAGGYEQYF TGTGCCAGTGCCGGGGGGTACGAGCAGTACTTC
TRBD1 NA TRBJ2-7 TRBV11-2 CASSLSTGVIHYEQYF TGTGCCAGCAGCTTATCGACAGGGGTAATCCACTACGAGCAGTACTTC
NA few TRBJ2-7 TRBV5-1 CASSRGEGAYEQYF TGCGCCAGCAGCAGGGGGGAAGGGGCCTACGAGCAGTACTTC
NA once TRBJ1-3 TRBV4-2 CASSQGPGENTIYF TGTGCCAGCAGCCAAGGGCCAGGGGAAAACACCATATATTTT
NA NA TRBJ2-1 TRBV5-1 CASSPEGGSYNEQFF TGCGCCAGCAGCCCGGAGGGGGGTTCCTACAATGAGCAGTTCTTC
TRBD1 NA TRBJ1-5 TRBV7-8 CASSPDRVIFQPQHF TGTGCCAGCAGCCCGGACAGGGTGATTTTTCAGCCCCAGCATTTT
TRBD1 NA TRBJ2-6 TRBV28 CASSHPRQGASGANVLTF TGTGCCAGCAGTCACCCGAGACAGGGGGCCTCTGGGGCCAACGTCCTGACTTTC
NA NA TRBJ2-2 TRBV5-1 CASSLGGDLMNTGELFF TGCGCCAGCAGCTTGGGAGGGGATCTGATGAACACCGGGGAGCTGTTTTTT
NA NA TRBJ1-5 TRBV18 CASSLEHSNQPQHF TGTGCCAGCTCATTAGAGCATAGCAATCAGCCCCAGCATTTT
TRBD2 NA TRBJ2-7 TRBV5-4 CASSQGTSGIYEQYF TGTGCCAGCAGCCAAGGGACTAGCGGGATCTACGAGCAGTACTTC